This TCR beta chain was recovered during a study of cytomegalovirus exposure and HLA in healthy donors. The wider study: The same platform used for the 666 first-cohort repertoires was also used for the 120 or so validation repertoires, as a later analysis reported. General observations from the study: Usually a TCR sequence was rare, but some public TCRs were found in many donors. Subsequent analysis showed first-cohort TCR clusters tending to co-occur in 120 validation repertoires.

This clone was seen many times. Its specificity is unknown. The V end was cut by 3 bases, the J end by 0 bases, with 7 bases between. The CDR3 is 14 amino acids. Germline V gene lookup returns CDR1 LGHNT and CDR2 FRNRAP. Some clones are missing from TCRdb's copy, which holds only in-frame ones; the method was immunoSEQ multiplex PCR. The repertoire holds fewer than 85,000 clones, with 94% as singletons. The sequence derives from a woman aged 18-29 years in good health and CMV-seronegative. This rearrangement joins TRBV12-5 to TRBJ2-3; D perhaps matches TRBD2 (5 bases). Sequenced input: PBMCs. The CDR3 bases are TGTGCTAGTGGTTTAAGCGGTAGCACAGATACGCAGTATTTT. This codes for CASGLSGSTDTQYF.